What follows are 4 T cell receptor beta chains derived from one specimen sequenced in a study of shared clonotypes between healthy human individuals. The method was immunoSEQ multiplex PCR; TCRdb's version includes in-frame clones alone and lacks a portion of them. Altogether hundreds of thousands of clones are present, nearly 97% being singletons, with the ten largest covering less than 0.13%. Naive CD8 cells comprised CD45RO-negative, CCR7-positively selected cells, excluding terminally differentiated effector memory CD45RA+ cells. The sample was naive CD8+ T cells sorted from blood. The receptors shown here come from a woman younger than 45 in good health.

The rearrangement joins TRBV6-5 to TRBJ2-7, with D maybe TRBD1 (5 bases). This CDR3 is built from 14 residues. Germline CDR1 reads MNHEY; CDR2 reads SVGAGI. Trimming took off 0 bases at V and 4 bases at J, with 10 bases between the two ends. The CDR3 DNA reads TGTGCCAGCAGTTACTCGAGGCAGGGATACGAGCAGTACTTC. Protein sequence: CASSYSRQGYEQYF.

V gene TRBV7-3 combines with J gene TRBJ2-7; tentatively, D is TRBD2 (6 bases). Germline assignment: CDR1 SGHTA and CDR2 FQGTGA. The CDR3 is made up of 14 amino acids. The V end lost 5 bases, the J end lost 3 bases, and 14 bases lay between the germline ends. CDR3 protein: CASSPGGDGYEQYF. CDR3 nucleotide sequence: TGTGCCAGCAGCCCTGGAGGGGACGGCTACGAGCAGTACTTC.

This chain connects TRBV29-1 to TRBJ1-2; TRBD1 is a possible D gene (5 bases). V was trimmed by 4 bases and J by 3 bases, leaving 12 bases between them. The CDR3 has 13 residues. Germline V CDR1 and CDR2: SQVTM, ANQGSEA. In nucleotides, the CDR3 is TGCAGCGTTGTCCCCAGGGAGGACTATGGCTACACCTTC. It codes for CSVVPREDYGYTF.

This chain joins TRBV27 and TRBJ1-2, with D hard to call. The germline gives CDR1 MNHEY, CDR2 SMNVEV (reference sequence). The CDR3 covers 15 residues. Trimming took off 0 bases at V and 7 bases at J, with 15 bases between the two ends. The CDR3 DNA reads TGTGCCAGCAGTTTATCAGGTCGACGCCTGGGTGGCTACACCTTC. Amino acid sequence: CASSLSGRRLGGYTF.